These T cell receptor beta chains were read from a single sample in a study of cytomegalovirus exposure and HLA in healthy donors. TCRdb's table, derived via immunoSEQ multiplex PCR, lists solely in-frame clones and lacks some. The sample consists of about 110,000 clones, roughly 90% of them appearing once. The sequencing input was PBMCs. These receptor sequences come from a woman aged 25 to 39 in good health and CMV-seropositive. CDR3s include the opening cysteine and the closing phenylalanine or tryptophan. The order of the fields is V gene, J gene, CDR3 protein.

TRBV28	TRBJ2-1	CASSHIAGVRGNEQFF
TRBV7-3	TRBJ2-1	CASSPTDRGDEQFF
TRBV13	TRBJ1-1	CASSVRDRVYTEAFF
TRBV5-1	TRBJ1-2	CASSPGQSVSPPYTF
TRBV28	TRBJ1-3	CASSARVGGGRNTIYF
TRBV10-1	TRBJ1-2	CASSDQRQGNVPLVYGYTF
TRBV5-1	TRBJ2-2	CASSPPGGGSLTGELFF
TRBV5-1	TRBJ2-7	CASSEQGQGVYEQYF
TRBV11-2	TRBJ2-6	CATSSGANVLTF
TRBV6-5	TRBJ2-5	CASSTGIETQYF
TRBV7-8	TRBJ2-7	CASSSPASGIYEQYF
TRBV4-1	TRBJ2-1	CASSRTSGFYNEQFF
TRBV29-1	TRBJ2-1	CSGKAGGFNEQFF
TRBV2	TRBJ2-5	CACSLRRGGQETQYF
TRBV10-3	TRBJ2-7	CATGRETEGEQYF
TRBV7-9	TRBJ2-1	CASSRTVSKSHEQFF
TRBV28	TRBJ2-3	CASSSLAGDTDTQYF
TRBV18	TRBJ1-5	CASSPGGRSSNQPQHF
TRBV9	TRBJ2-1	CASSVGLAGGNEQFF
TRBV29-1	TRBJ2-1	CSAFLRDYSYNEQFF
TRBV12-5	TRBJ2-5	CASGSYRGLQETQYF